The 29 T cell receptor beta chains presented below share a single source sample, sequenced in a study of blood T cell repertoires in COVID-19. Some clones are missing from TCRdb's copy, which holds only in-frame ones; the method was immunoSEQ multiplex PCR. The sample has roughly 270,000 clones, about 85% seen once. Sequencing was done on a sample of PBMCs or T cells enriched from blood (not recorded which). These receptors all stem from a woman in her 50s who had recovered from COVID-19.

The chain employs TRBV7-2 and TRBJ2-3; no definite D call. This CDR3 contains 12 residues. Trimming took 5 bases from V and 5 from J, leaving 8 bases between them. In germline, CDR1 is SGHTA, CDR2 FQGNSA. CDR3 DNA sequence: TGTGCCAGCAGCCACTACATAGATACGCAGTATTTT. It encodes CASSHYIDTQYF.

V gene TRBV29-1 combines with J gene TRBJ2-3, with 12 positions matching TRBD2. Germline V gene sequence: CDR1 SQVTM, CDR2 ANQGSEA. The CDR3 consists of 14 residues. Losses at the gene ends were 3 bases for V and 4 bases for J; bases not matched to a gene: 2. The CDR3 region is CSVEASGGADTQYF. The CDR3 coding sequence is TGCAGCGTTGAGGCTAGCGGGGGGGCAGATACGCAGTATTTT.

This rearrangement joins TRBV5-5 to TRBJ2-7; maybe TRBD2 (7 bases). V was trimmed by 4 bases and J by 5 bases, leaving 19 bases between them. Germline assignment: CDR1 SGHKS and CDR2 YYEKEE (reference sequence). CDR3 length: 15 residues. In DNA form, the CDR3 reads TGTGCCAGCAGCCGTCGGGGGGCGGGAGATAACGAGCAGTACTTC. Encoded protein: CASSRRGAGDNEQYF.

The chain has TRBV21-1 and TRBJ1-2. TRBV21-1 is a pseudogene. This CDR3 comprises 14 residues. This chain's CDR3 is CASSKDVESYGYTF. In DNA form, the CDR3 reads TGTGCCAGCAGCAAAGACGTGGAGAGCTATGGCTACACCTTC.

This chain links TRBV11-2 with TRBJ2-2, with 8 bases identical to TRBD1. The CDR3 sequence is 19 residues long. V trimming: 4 bases; J trimming: 4 bases; junction bases outside the gene matches: 17. Germline V gives CDR1 SGHAT, CDR2 FQNNGV. The CDR3 sequence: CASSSRHSDRVRGTGELFF. CDR3 nucleotides: TGTGCCAGCAGCTCCCGACATTCGGACAGGGTCCGAGGCACCGGGGAGCTGTTTTTT.

In this sample, this clone turned up once. This sequence joins TRBV27 and TRBJ1-3, with D uncertain. CDR3 length equals 16 residues. CDR1 MNHEY and CDR2 SMNVEV come from the germline V gene (reference sequence). V lost 0 bases to trimming and J lost 0 bases, with 9 bases between them. CDR3 residues: CASSLSYSSSGNTIYF. CDR3 sequence (DNA): TGTGCCAGCAGTTTATCATATAGTTCCTCTGGAAACACCATATATTTT.

The chain carries TRBV3-1 (or the pseudogene TRBV3-2) and TRBJ1-1, with D possibly being TRBD1 (6 bases). This CDR3 spans 16 amino acids. The V gene's germline CDR1 is LGHDT and CDR2 YNNKEL (reference sequence). Trimming removed 2 bases at V and 4 bases at J, with 17 bases between. The CDR3 DNA is TGTGCCAGCAGCCAAATGGGGGCGGCTTTTAGCACTGAAGCTTTCTTT. It translates to CASSQMGAAFSTEAFF.

This chain links TRBV7-9 with TRBJ2-7; TRBD2 is a possible D gene (6 bases). CDR3 length equals 15 residues. Between the trimmed V and J ends, which lost 4 bases and 0 bases, there was a span of 13 bases. The germline V gene encodes CDR1 SEHNR and CDR2 FQNEAQ (reference sequence). CDR3 loop: CASSSRDFNSYEQYF. CDR3 DNA: TGTGCCAGCAGCTCCCGGGACTTCAACTCCTACGAGCAGTACTTC.

V usage is TRBV4-1 and J usage is TRBJ1-2; TRBD1 aligns across 7 bases. This CDR3 spans 14 amino acids. Germline V gives CDR1 MGHRA, CDR2 YSYEKL. Losses at the gene ends were 3 bases for V and 5 bases for J; bases not matched to a gene: 6. The CDR3 DNA reads TGCGCCAGCAGCCATACCGGGACAGAGTATGGCTACACCTTC. Amino acid sequence: CASSHTGTEYGYTF.

The chain recombines TRBV18 with TRBJ2-7; D possibly corresponds to TRBD1 (5 bases). Germline V gives CDR1 KGHSH, CDR2 LQKENI. Trimming left V 2 bases short and J 2 bases short, with 7 bases between. This CDR3 is 13 amino acids long. The CDR3 region is CASSPDSPYEQYF. The DNA for the CDR3 is TGTGCCAGCTCACCAGACAGCCCCTACGAGCAGTACTTC.

Remarks on this clone: It may be a read error: a sequence one base away is much more abundant. The identical CDR3 is also encoded by other nucleotide sequences in the sample. V and J are TRBV7-9 and TRBJ2-1; 8 bases line up with TRBD2. This CDR3 region has 16 residues. Germline lookup yields CDR1 SEHNR and CDR2 FQNEAQ (reference sequence). Trimming took 6 bases from V and 0 from J; bases not matched to a gene: 7. The CDR3 sequence: CASSPNSGSSYNEQFF. CDR3 sequence (DNA): TGTGCCAGCAGTCCAAACAGCGGGAGCTCCTACAATGAGCAGTTCTTC.

The chain is built from TRBV5-5 and TRBJ1-3; D ambiguous. This CDR3 contains 14 residues. In germline, CDR1 is SGHKS, CDR2 YYEKEE (reference sequence). V was clipped by 0 bases and J by 0 bases, with 4 bases between them. The CDR3 reads CASSLAHSGNTIYF. CDR3 in DNA: TGTGCCAGCAGCTTGGCCCACTCTGGAAACACCATATATTTT.

The J gene is TRBJ1-1, the V gene TRBV5-1, with 10 bases lining up with TRBD1. The CDR3 runs 17 residues. V lost 4 bases to trimming and J lost 0 bases; unmatched junction nucleotides: 9. Germline V gives CDR1 SGHRS, CDR2 YFSETQ. CDR3 sequence: CASSPRPGTGVNTEAFF. For the CDR3, the DNA is TGCGCCAGCAGCCCACGCCCCGGGACAGGGGTGAACACTGAAGCTTTCTTT.

The V call is TRBV10-3, the J call TRBJ1-2; the D is unclear. CDR1 and CDR2 (germline): ENHRY, SYGVKD. Trimming shortened V by 4 bases and J by 9 bases, and 9 bases separated the two germline ends. The CDR3 spans 11 residues. For the CDR3, the DNA is TGTGCCATCAGTGCCGACTTTAGCTACACCTTC. Its protein is CAISADFSYTF.

This chain joins TRBV18 and TRBJ1-2; the D gene is possibly TRBD1 (5 bases). The CDR3 length is 15 residues. The germline gives CDR1 KGHSH, CDR2 LQKENI. Trimming pared 0 bases from V and 5 bases from J, leaving 13 bases between. The CDR3 bases are TGTGCCAGCTCACCACCTGGCAGGGCACTATATGGCTACACCTTC. The encoded protein is CASSPPGRALYGYTF.

The V gene is TRBV7-9, the J gene TRBJ2-1; 14 bases align to TRBD2. There are 16 residues in the CDR3. J was trimmed by 1 base and V by 7 bases; bases with no gene match: 3. Germline CDR1 is SEHNR and CDR2 is FQNEAQ (reference sequence). The CDR3 DNA is TGTGCCAGCACCCGACTAGCGGGAGGGTCCTACAATGAGCAGTTCTTC. Its translation is CASTRLAGGSYNEQFF.

The chain has TRBV7-9 and TRBJ2-6; D is possibly TRBD2 (5 bases). The germline gives CDR1 SEHNR, CDR2 FQNEAQ (reference sequence). V was shortened by 0 bases and J by 4 bases, with 10 bases between the two germline ends. The CDR3 covers 16 residues. In DNA, the CDR3 is TGTGCCAGCAGCTTAGCTAGCGCAACGGGGGCCAACGTCCTGACTTTC. It translates to CASSLASATGANVLTF.

Written as DNA, the CDR3 is TGCAGCGCACCCCTTGTGGCAACCTACAATGAGCAGTTCTTC. Protein product: CSAPLVATYNEQFF. The chain has TRBV29-1 and TRBJ2-1; D is unclear. CDR1 and CDR2 from the germline V gene are SQVTM and ANQGSEA. There are 14 residues in the CDR3. Trimming removed 7 bases from V and 2 bases from J, with 15 bases in between.

The chain joins TRBV20-1 to TRBJ1-2; D is undetermined. V was clipped by 3 bases and J by 7 bases, with 12 bases between them. The V gene's germline CDR1 is DFQATT and CDR2 SNEGSKA (reference sequence). This CDR3 is 12 amino acids long. CDR3: CSASPWAGGYTF. The CDR3 nucleotides read TGCAGTGCTAGTCCATGGGCGGGTGGCTACACCTTC.

The chain uses TRBV19 and TRBJ2-1, with D possibly TRBD1 on 5 matching bases. In germline, CDR1 is LNHDA, CDR2 SQIVND (reference sequence). CDR3 length: 16 amino acids. The V end was cut by 3 bases, the J end by 0 bases, with 12 bases between. DNA for the CDR3: TGTGCCAGTAGTATTTTCAGGGTTAGCTCCTACAATGAGCAGTTCTTC. This translates into CASSIFRVSSYNEQFF. Full variable domain (remainder filled in from reference TRBV19 and TRBJ2-1): DGGITQSPKYLFRKEGQNVTLSCEQNLNHDAMYWYRQDPGQGLRLIYYSQIVNDFQKGDIAEGYSVSREKKESFPLTVTSAQKNPTAFYLCASSIFRVSSYNEQFFGPGTRLTVL.

This clone was picked up a small number of times. The chain carries TRBV19 and TRBJ2-7; D is possibly TRBD1 (6 bases). Per the germline V gene, CDR1 is LNHDA and CDR2 is SQIVND (reference sequence). V lost 6 bases to trimming and J lost 4 bases, with 19 bases between them. CDR3 size: 15 residues. CDR3: CASSDRTDNFYEQYF. CDR3 bases: TGTGCCAGTAGCGACAGGACGGACAATTTTTACGAGCAGTACTTC.

The chain joins TRBV9 to TRBJ1-2, with 8 nucleotides matching TRBD1. V shed 4 bases and J 10 bases; nucleotides not matched to a gene: 24. The CDR3 is 18 residues long. Germline V gene lookup returns CDR1 SGDLS and CDR2 YYNGEE. The CDR3: CASSPQQEWTGKGLFYTF. In DNA, the CDR3 is TGTGCCAGCAGCCCCCAGCAGGAGTGGACAGGGAAGGGACTCTTCTACACCTTC.

This clone was observed once. This chain joins TRBV19 and TRBJ2-5; the D gene is possibly TRBD2 (6 bases). The germline V and J ends were trimmed by 6 bases and 2 bases, with 16 bases remaining between them. The germline V gene encodes CDR1 LNHDA and CDR2 SQIVND (reference sequence). The CDR3 length is 15 residues. The CDR3 coding sequence is TGTGCCAGTAGATCCCGGGACTCCCTACAAGAGACCCAGTACTTC. It specifies CASRSRDSLQETQYF.

The chain joins TRBV7-2 to TRBJ2-7, with 10 bases identical to TRBD2. CDR3 length: 14 residues. The V and J ends lost 4 bases and 7 bases, in that order; junction bases with no gene match: 7. Germline V gene sequence: CDR1 SGHTA, CDR2 FQGNSA. This CDR3 is CASSSSGRAGEQYF. The CDR3 nucleotides read TGTGCCAGCAGCTCAAGCGGGAGGGCCGGTGAGCAGTACTTC.

The rearrangement uses TRBV18 and TRBJ1-3, with TRBD1 matching 8 bases. CDR1 and CDR2 from the germline V gene are KGHSH and LQKENI. The CDR3 is 16 residues long. V trimming: 1 base; J trimming: 0 bases; junction bases outside the gene matches: 2. CDR3 in amino acids: CASSPRGQVSGNTIYF. Written as DNA, the CDR3 is TGTGCCAGCTCACCACGGGGACAGGTCTCTGGAAACACCATATATTTT.

This chain links TRBV5-6 with TRBJ1-4; D might be TRBD1 (5 bases). From germline, CDR1 is SGHDT and CDR2 YYEEEE. This CDR3 is 14 amino acids long. Deletions cut 2 bases from V and 7 bases from J, with 12 bases between. The CDR3 loop is CASSLRTGGEKLFF. The CDR3 region has the DNA TGTGCCAGCAGCTTAAGGACGGGGGGTGAAAAACTGTTTTTT.

The chain joins TRBV28 to TRBJ1-2; the D gene is possibly TRBD1 (5 bases). Germline V CDR1 and CDR2: MDHEN, SYDVKM. Trimming took 7 bases from V and 4 from J, leaving 19 bases between them. The CDR3 is 15 residues long. This chain's CDR3 is CASTRGDLSLYGYTF. In DNA, the CDR3 is TGTGCCAGCACCCGCGGGGACTTATCGCTCTATGGCTACACCTTC.

This clone was seen repeatedly, ten times or more. The V call is TRBV27, the J call TRBJ2-3; 9 bases match TRBD1. V gave up 5 bases and J gave up 3 bases; unmatched junction bases: 3. Looked up from germline, CDR1 is MNHEY and CDR2 is SMNVEV (reference sequence). The CDR3 is 14 residues long. CDR3 bases: TGTGCCAGCAGTGGGACAGGGTGGACAGATACGCAGTATTTT. Its translation is CASSGTGWTDTQYF.

The J gene is TRBJ2-4, the V gene TRBV5-1; 8 bases match TRBD1. The CDR3 contains 15 residues. V gave up 4 bases and J gave up 3 bases; unmatched junction bases: 6. CDR1 is SGHRS and CDR2 is YFSETQ in the germline V gene. This CDR3 is CASSIRTGNKNIQYF. DNA for the CDR3: TGCGCCAGCAGCATACGGACAGGGAACAAAAACATTCAGTACTTC.